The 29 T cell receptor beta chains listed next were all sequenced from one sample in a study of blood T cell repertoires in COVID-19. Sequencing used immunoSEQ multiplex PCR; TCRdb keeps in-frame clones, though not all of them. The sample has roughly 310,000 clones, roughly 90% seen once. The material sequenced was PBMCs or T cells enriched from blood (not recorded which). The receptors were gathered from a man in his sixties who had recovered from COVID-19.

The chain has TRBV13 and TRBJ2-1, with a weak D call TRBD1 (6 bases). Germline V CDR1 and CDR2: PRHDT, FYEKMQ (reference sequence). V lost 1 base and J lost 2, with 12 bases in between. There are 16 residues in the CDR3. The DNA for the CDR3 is TGTGCCAGCAGCTTAGACGCAGGGGTTCCCTACAATGAGCAGTTCTTC. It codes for CASSLDAGVPYNEQFF. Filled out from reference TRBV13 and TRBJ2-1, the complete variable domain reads AAGVIQSPRHLIKEKRETATLKCYPIPRHDTVYWYQQGPGQDPQFLISFYEKMQSDKGSIPDRFSAQQFSDYHSELNMSSLELGDSALYFCASSLDAGVPYNEQFFGPGTRLTVL.

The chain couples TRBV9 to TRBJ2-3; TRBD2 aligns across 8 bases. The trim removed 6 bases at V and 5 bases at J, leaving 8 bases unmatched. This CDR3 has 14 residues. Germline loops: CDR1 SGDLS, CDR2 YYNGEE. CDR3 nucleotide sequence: TGTGCCAGCACTAAGGGACTAGATGGAGATACGCAGTATTTT. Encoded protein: CASTKGLDGDTQYF.

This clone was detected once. CDR3 DNA sequence: TGTGCCACCAGCAGAGGGGACAGGGGGCTGGGGGAAAAACTGTTTTTT. It yields the protein CATSRGDRGLGEKLFF. The chain uses TRBV15 and TRBJ1-4, with 12 bases that match TRBD1. The CDR3 extends over 16 amino acids. The germline gives CDR1 LNHNV, CDR2 YYDKDF (reference sequence). The trim removed 1 base at V and 8 bases at J, leaving 5 bases unmatched.

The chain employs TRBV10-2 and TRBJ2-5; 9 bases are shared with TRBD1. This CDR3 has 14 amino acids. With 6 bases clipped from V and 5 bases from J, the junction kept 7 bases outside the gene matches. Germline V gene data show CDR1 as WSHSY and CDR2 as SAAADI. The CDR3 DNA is TGCGCCAGCAGCGCCGGACAGGGGTATGAGACCCAGTACTTC. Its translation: CASSAGQGYETQYF.

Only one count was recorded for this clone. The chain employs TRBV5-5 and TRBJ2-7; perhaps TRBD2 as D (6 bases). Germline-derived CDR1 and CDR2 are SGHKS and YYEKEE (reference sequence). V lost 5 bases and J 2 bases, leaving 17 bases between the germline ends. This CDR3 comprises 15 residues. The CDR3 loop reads CASSLIGSMTYEQYF. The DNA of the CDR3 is TGTGCCAGCAGTTTGATCGGGAGTATGACCTACGAGCAGTACTTC.

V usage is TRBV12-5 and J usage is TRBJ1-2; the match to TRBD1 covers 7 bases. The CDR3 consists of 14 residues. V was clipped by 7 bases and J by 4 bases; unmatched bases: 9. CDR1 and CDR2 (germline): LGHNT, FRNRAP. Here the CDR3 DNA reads TGTGCTAGTGCCCCCTCGGGACAGTCCTATGGCTACACCTTC. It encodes CASAPSGQSYGYTF.

CDR3 DNA: TGTGCCAGCAGCACAGGCGGTATTGGCTACACCTTC. The encoded protein is CASSTGGIGYTF. The gene calls are TRBV7-9 and TRBJ1-2; possible D gene TRBD1, 5 bases. Germline CDR1 reads SEHNR; CDR2 reads FQNEAQ (reference sequence). The CDR3 runs to 12 residues. Trimming pared 5 bases from V and 7 bases from J, leaving 11 bases between.

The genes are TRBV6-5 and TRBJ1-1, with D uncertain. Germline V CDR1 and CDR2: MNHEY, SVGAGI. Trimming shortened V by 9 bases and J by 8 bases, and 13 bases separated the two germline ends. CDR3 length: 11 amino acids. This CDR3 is CASGGRAEAFF. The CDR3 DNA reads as TGTGCCAGTGGAGGGAGGGCGGAAGCTTTCTTT.

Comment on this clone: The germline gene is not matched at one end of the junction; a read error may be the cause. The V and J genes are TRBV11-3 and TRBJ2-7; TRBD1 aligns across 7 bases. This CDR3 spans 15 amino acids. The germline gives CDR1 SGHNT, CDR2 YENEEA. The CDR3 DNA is TGTGCCAGCAGCCTAGACGGGACAGCCACCTACGAGCAGTACTTC. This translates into CASSLDGTATYEQYF.

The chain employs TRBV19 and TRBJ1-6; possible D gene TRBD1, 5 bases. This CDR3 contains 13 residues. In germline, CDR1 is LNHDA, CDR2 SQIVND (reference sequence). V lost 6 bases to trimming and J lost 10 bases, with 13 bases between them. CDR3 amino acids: CASSKGRESPLHF. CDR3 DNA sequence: TGTGCCAGTAGCAAGGGGAGGGAATCACCCCTCCACTTT.

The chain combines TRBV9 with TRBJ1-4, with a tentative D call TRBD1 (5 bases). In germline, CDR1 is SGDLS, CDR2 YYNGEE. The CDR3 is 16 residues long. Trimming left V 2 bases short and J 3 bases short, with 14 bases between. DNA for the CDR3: TGTGCCAGCAGCGTTACAGGCGGGGGGGCTAATGAAAAACTGTTTTTT. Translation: CASSVTGGGANEKLFF.

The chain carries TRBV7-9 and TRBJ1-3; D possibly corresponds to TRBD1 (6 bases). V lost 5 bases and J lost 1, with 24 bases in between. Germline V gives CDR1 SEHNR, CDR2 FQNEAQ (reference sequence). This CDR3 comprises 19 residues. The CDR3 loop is CASSHGAWGGSSSGNTIYF. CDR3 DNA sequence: TGTGCCAGCAGCCACGGGGCATGGGGGGGCTCGAGTTCTGGAAACACCATATATTTT.

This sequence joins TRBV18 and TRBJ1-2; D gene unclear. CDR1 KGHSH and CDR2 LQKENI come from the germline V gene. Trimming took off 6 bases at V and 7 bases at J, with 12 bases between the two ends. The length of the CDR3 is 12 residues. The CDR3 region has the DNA TGTGCCAGCTCCCCCCGGGGAGGTGGCTACACCTTC. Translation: CASSPRGGGYTF.

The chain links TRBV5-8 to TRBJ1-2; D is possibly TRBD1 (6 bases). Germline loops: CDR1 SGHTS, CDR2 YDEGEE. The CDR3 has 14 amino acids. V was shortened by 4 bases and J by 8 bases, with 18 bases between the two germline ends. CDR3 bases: TGTGCCAGCAGCCCACGGAGAACAGGGAGCGGCTACACCTTC. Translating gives CASSPRRTGSGYTF.

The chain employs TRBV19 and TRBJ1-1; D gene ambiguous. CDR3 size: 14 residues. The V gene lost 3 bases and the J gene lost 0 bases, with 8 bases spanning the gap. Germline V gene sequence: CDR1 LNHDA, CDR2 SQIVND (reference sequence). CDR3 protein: CASSMGVMNTEAFF. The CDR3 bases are TGTGCCAGTAGTATGGGAGTCATGAACACTGAAGCTTTCTTT.

The CDR3 loop is CASTHFPGANYGYTF. Written as DNA, the CDR3 is TGTGCCAGCACTCACTTCCCAGGGGCGAACTATGGCTACACCTTC. The chain combines TRBV27 with TRBJ1-2, with D perhaps matching TRBD1 (6 bases). V lost 7 bases and J 2 bases, leaving 17 bases between the germline ends. The CDR3 runs to 15 residues. Per the germline V gene, CDR1 is MNHEY and CDR2 is SMNVEV (reference sequence).

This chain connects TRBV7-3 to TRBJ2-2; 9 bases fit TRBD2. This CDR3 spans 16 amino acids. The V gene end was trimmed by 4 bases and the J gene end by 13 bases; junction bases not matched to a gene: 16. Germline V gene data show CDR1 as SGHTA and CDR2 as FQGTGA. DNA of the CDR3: TGTGCCAGCAGCTCCCTTCCGGAGACGCGGGGGGGAGGGCTGTTTTTT. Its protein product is CASSSLPETRGGGLFF.

CDR3 loop: CASSPPSSGTSTDTQYF. CDR3 in DNA: TGTGCCAGCAGCCCACCCTCTAGCGGGACTAGCACAGATACGCAGTATTTT. The rearrangement links TRBV9 to TRBJ2-3; 9 nucleotides line up with TRBD2. This CDR3 region has 17 residues. The germline V gene has CDR1 SGDLS and CDR2 YYNGEE. V shed 4 bases, J shed 0 bases, and the junction held 9 bases outside the gene matches. The entire variable domain, with the rest obtained from reference TRBV9 and TRBJ2-3, is as follows: DSGVTQTPKHLITATGQRVTLRCSPRSGDLSVYWYQQSLDQGLQFLIQYYNGEERAKGNILERFSAQQFPDLHSELNLSSLELGDSALYFCASSPPSSGTSTDTQYFGPGTRLTVL.

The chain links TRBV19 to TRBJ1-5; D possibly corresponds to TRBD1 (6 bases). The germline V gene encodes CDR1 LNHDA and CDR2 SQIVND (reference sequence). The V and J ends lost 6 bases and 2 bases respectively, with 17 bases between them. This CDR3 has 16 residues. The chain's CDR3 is CASSSGQFSGNQPQHF. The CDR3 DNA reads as TGTGCCAGTAGCTCAGGACAGTTTTCTGGCAATCAGCCCCAGCATTTT.

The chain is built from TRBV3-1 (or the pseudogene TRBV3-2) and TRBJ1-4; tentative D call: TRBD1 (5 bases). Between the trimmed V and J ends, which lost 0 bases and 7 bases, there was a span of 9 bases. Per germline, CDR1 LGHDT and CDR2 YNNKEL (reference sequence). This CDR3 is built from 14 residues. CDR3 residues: CASSQDPGFEKLFF. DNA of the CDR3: TGTGCCAGCAGCCAAGATCCAGGGTTTGAAAAACTGTTTTTT.

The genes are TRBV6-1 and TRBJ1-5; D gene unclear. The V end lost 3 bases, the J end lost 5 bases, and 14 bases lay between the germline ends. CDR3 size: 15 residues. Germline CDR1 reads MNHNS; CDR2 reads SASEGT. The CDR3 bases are TGTGCCAGCAGTGATATCGGAGGATCGGATCAGCCCCAGCATTTT. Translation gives CASSDIGGSDQPQHF.

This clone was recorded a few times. CDR3: CASSPRVRRGGGETQYF. In DNA, the CDR3 is TGTGCCAGCAGCCCACGGGTTCGCCGGGGGGGCGGTGAGACCCAGTACTTC. The chain recombines TRBV7-2 with TRBJ2-5; the match to TRBD2 covers 8 bases. The ends lost 5 bases at V and 5 bases at J; junction bases unmatched: 16. Germline loops: CDR1 SGHTA, CDR2 FQGNSA. CDR3 length: 17 residues.

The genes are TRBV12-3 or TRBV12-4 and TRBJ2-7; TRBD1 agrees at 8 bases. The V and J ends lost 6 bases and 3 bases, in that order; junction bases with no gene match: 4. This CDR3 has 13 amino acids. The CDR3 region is CASSRDRYYEQYF. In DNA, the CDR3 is TGTGCCAGCAGCCGGGACAGGTACTACGAGCAGTACTTC.

CDR3 in DNA: TGCGCCAGCGGCCTGGGACTAGCGGGGGGACCCTCAACAGATACGCAGTATTTT. This gives the protein CASGLGLAGGPSTDTQYF. The chain employs TRBV10-1 and TRBJ2-3; 15 positions match TRBD2. CDR3 length: 18 residues. CDR1 is WNHNN, CDR2 SYGVQD, per germline (reference sequence). V lost 8 bases and J lost 3; bases outside the gene matches: 12.

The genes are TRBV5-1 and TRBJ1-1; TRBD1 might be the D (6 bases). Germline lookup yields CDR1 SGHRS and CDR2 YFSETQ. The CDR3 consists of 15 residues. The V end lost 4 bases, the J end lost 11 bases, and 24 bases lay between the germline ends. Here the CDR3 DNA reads TGCGCCAGCAGCCCGGGGGCGGGGGACTCAACTCGGGCTTTCTTT. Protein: CASSPGAGDSTRAFF.

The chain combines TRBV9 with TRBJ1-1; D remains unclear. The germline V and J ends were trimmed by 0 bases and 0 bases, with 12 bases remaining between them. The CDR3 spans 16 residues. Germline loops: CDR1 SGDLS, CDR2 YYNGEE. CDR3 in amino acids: CASSVAGSGLNTEAFF. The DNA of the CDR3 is TGTGCCAGCAGCGTAGCTGGGTCGGGATTGAACACTGAAGCTTTCTTT.

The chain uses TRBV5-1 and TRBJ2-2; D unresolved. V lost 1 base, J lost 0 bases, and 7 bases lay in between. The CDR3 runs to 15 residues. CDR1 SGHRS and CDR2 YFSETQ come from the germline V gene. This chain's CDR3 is CASSLNSANTGELFF. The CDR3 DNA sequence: TGCGCCAGCAGCTTGAACTCGGCGAACACCGGGGAGCTGTTTTTT.

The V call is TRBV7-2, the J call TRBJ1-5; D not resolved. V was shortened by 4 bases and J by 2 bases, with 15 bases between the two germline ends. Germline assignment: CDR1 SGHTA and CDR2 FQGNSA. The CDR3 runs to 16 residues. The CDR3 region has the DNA TGTGCCAGCAGCTCCGTGGGGAGTTTGGGCAATCAGCCCCAGCATTTT. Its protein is CASSSVGSLGNQPQHF.

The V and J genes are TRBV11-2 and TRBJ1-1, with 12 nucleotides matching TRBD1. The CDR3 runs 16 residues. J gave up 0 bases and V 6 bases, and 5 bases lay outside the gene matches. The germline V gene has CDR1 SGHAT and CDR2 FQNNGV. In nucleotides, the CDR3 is TGTGCCAGCAGGGAAGGGACAGGGGGCGTGAACACTGAAGCTTTCTTT. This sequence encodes CASREGTGGVNTEAFF.